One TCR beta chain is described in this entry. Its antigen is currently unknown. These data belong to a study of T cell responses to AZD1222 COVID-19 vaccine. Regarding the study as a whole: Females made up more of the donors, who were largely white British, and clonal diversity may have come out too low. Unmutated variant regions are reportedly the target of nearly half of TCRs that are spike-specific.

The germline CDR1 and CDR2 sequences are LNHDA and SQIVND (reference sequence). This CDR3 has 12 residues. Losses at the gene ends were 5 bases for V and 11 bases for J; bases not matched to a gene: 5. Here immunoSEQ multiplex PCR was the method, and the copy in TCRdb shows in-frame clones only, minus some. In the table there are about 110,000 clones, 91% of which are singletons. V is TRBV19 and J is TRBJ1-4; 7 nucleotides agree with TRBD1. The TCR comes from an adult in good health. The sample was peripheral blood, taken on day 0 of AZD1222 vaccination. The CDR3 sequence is CASSGDSLKLFF. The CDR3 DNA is TGTGCCAGTAGTGGGGACAGTCTGAAACTGTTTTTT.